Below, 19 T cell receptor beta chains from the same sample are listed, as sequenced in a study. Sequencing used immunoSEQ multiplex PCR; TCRdb keeps in-frame clones, though not all of them. This table holds approximately 53,000 clones, 93% found once. The sample consisted of PBMCs. Receptor source: a man aged 40-49 years with rheumatoid arthritis.

About this clone itself: A read error may produce the germline difference seen at one junction end. V and J are TRBV7-7 and TRBJ2-7; the D is unclear. CDR3 length: 13 amino acids. Germline V lookup: CDR1 SSHAT, CDR2 FNYEAQ (reference sequence). Here the CDR3 DNA reads TGTGCTAGCAGCTTAGAGCAGCAAAGCGAGCAGTACTTC. Its protein is CASSLEQQSEQYF. The full variable domain, its missing parts supplied by reference TRBV7-7 and TRBJ2-7, is GAGVSQSPRYKVTKRGQDVTLRCDPISSHATLYWYQQALGQGPEFLTYFNYEAQPDKSGLPSDRFSAERPEGSISTLTIQRTEQRDSAMYRCASSLEQQSEQYFGPGTRLTVT.

This clone came up once. V is TRBV13 and J is TRBJ2-7, with D perhaps TRBD2 (6 bases). This CDR3 spans 14 amino acids. The germline V gene has CDR1 PRHDT and CDR2 FYEKMQ (reference sequence). Trimming cost V 5 bases and J 3 bases, with 14 bases left between them. CDR3 nucleotides: TGTGCCAGCAGCCCCTTCTCTAGCGACTACGAGCAGTACTTC. This sequence encodes CASSPFSSDYEQYF.

CDR3 nucleotide sequence: TGCGCCAGCAGCCTTGGTAAGATGAACACTGAAGCTTTCTTT. Translating gives CASSLGKMNTEAFF. The chain combines TRBV4-3 with TRBJ1-1; D remains ambiguous. Trimming shortened V by 4 bases and J by 0 bases, and 9 bases separated the two germline ends. The germline CDR1 and CDR2 sequences are LGHNA and YSLEER. This CDR3 has 14 amino acids.

The genes are TRBV28 and TRBJ1-6; TRBD1 matches at 8 bases. The CDR3 is 14 residues long. The germline V gene has CDR1 MDHEN and CDR2 SYDVKM. V shed 6 bases and J 10 bases; nucleotides not matched to a gene: 8. CDR3 in DNA: TGTGCCAGCAGGGCCGGGACAGGAGGGTCACCCCTCCACTTT. It translates to CASRAGTGGSPLHF.

The chain combines TRBV30 with TRBJ1-2, with no clear D. V shed 5 bases and J shed 7 bases, with 14 bases lying between them. The CDR3 covers 12 residues. Per the germline V gene, CDR1 is GTSNPN and CDR2 is SVGIG (reference sequence). CDR3 coding DNA: TGTGCCTGGGTTTCCCTTAGCTCTGGCTACACCTTC. It translates to CAWVSLSSGYTF.

In its sample, this clone was seen once. The chain is built from TRBV12-3 or TRBV12-4 and TRBJ1-5; D is unclear. The V and J ends lost 3 bases and 11 bases respectively, with 8 bases between them. This CDR3 is 11 amino acids long. This chain's CDR3 is CASSLAESQHF. In DNA form, the CDR3 reads TGTGCCAGCAGTTTGGCGGAGTCCCAGCATTTT.

V usage is TRBV24-1 and J usage is TRBJ1-4; D is uncertain. CDR3 size: 15 residues. Germline V gene data show CDR1 as KGHDR and CDR2 as SFDVKD. V lost 0 bases, J lost 6 bases, and 10 bases lay in between. The CDR3 coding sequence is TGTGCCACCAGTGATTTGGAAGCAGGTTATGAAAAACTGTTTTTT. Its protein is CATSDLEAGYEKLFF.

V and J are TRBV5-5 and TRBJ1-1; D is perhaps TRBD1 (5 bases). V was pared by 4 bases and J by 0 bases, with 13 bases between. The V gene's germline CDR1 is SGHKS and CDR2 YYEKEE (reference sequence). This CDR3 is 15 amino acids long. CDR3 DNA sequence: TGTGCCAGCAGCGTTACAGGCGGAATGAACACTGAAGCTTTCTTT. This gives the protein CASSVTGGMNTEAFF.

The count of this clone is one. The chain joins TRBV11-2 to TRBJ1-2, with D perhaps matching TRBD1 (6 bases). Germline V CDR1 and CDR2: SGHAT, FQNNGV. Trimming stripped 5 bases from V and 4 bases from J, with 11 bases between. The CDR3 covers 13 residues. The CDR3 nucleotides are TGTGCCAGCAGCCCGGACAGCTCCTATGGCTACACCTTC. Its protein product is CASSPDSSYGYTF.

This clone occurred once. The chain joins TRBV28 to TRBJ2-1, with D perhaps TRBD2 (5 bases). This CDR3 contains 15 residues. Trimming cost V 7 bases and J 5 bases, with 18 bases left between them. Germline CDR1 MDHEN, CDR2 SYDVKM. CDR3 sequence reads: CASTPDGVKNNEQFF. Here the CDR3 DNA reads TGTGCCAGCACCCCCGACGGGGTGAAAAACAATGAGCAGTTCTTC.

CDR3 coding DNA: TGTGCCAGTATCGGTGAGGGGCTTGGCTACACCTTC. Encoded protein: CASIGEGLGYTF. The chain employs TRBV19 and TRBJ1-2; D may be TRBD1 (5 bases). CDR1 is LNHDA, CDR2 SQIVND, per germline (reference sequence). The CDR3 totals 12 residues. V lost 7 bases and J lost 7, with 13 bases in between.

This clone was counted a few times. This chain uses TRBV29-1 with TRBJ1-1; D is ambiguous. In germline, CDR1 is SQVTM, CDR2 ANQGSEA. The CDR3 covers 14 residues. The V end lost 4 bases, the J end lost 0 bases, and 12 bases lay between the germline ends. Written as DNA, the CDR3 is TGCAGCGTTGTAGGCCAGACCATGAACACTGAAGCTTTCTTT. As protein: CSVVGQTMNTEAFF. The whole variable domain, remainder taken from reference TRBV29-1 and TRBJ1-1, is SAVISQKPSRDICQRGTSLTIQCQVDSQVTMMFWYRQQPGQSLTLIATANQGSEATYESGFVIDKFPISRPNLTFSTLTVSNMSPEDSSIYLCSVVGQTMNTEAFFGQGTRLTVV.

The chain recombines TRBV3-1 (or the pseudogene TRBV3-2) with TRBJ2-1; tentative D call: TRBD1 (5 bases). Germline V gene sequence: CDR1 LGHDT, CDR2 YNNKEL (reference sequence). V lost 1 base, J lost 7 bases, and 8 bases lay in between. The CDR3 spans 13 residues. The CDR3 is CASSQVRGNEQFF. The DNA of the CDR3 is TGTGCCAGCAGCCAAGTAAGGGGAAATGAGCAGTTCTTC.

This rearrangement joins TRBV4-3 to TRBJ1-6; maybe TRBD1 (5 bases). The V end was cut by 3 bases, the J end by 3 bases, with 18 bases between. In germline, CDR1 is LGHNA, CDR2 YSLEER. This CDR3 is built from 18 residues. DNA of the CDR3: TGCGCCAGCAGCCAGGACCTTATGACGGGGGGCTATAATTCACCCCTCCACTTT. As protein: CASSQDLMTGGYNSPLHF.

The gene calls are TRBV5-1 and TRBJ1-6; D unresolved. CDR3 length: 15 amino acids. Germline V gene sequence: CDR1 SGHRS, CDR2 YFSETQ. V lost 0 bases to trimming and J lost 6 bases, with 10 bases between them. The CDR3 loop reads CASSLDPPLNSPLHF. The CDR3 DNA reads as TGCGCCAGCAGCTTGGATCCGCCCCTTAATTCACCCCTCCACTTT.

This chain joins TRBV6-2 or TRBV6-3 and TRBJ1-5; D gene unclear. CDR3 length: 17 residues. V was shortened by 2 bases and J by 5 bases, with 19 bases between the two germline ends. Per the germline V gene, CDR1 is MNHEY and CDR2 is SVGEGT. CDR3 residues: CASSYRPRPGRDQPQHF. The CDR3 nucleotides are TGTGCCAGCAGTTACCGTCCTAGGCCGGGGAGGGATCAGCCCCAGCATTTT.

The chain is built from TRBV5-6 and TRBJ1-5, with a possible D match to TRBD1 (6 bases). CDR3 length: 17 amino acids. V gave up 3 bases and J gave up 0 bases, with 16 bases separating them. Germline CDR1 and CDR2: SGHDT and YYEEEE. CDR3 sequence: CASSSGGAANSNQPQHF. CDR3 bases: TGTGCCAGCAGCTCTGGGGGGGCAGCAAATAGCAATCAGCCCCAGCATTTT.

The J gene is TRBJ1-1, the V gene TRBV6-5; 7 nucleotides line up with TRBD1. V trimming: 6 bases; J trimming: 4 bases; junction bases outside the gene matches: 11. CDR3 length: 15 residues. Germline loops: CDR1 MNHEY, CDR2 SVGAGI. The CDR3 here is CASSDPDRWFTEAFF. DNA of the CDR3: TGTGCCAGCAGCGACCCGGACAGGTGGTTCACTGAAGCTTTCTTT.

The chain recombines TRBV30 with TRBJ2-5; 9 nucleotides line up with TRBD1. With V trimmed by 4 bases and J by 5 bases, 8 bases remained unmatched. The CDR3 is made up of 14 amino acids. The V gene's germline CDR1 is GTSNPN and CDR2 SVGIG (reference sequence). The CDR3 nucleotides read TGTGCCTGGAACCGGGGACAGGGCCTTGAGACCCAGTACTTC. Residues: CAWNRGQGLETQYF.